This T cell receptor (beta chain) stems from a study of response to subunit inactivated influenza vaccine. In TCRdb, the RT-PCR reads were re-called with MiXCR into one record per CDR3 protein. Here the sample spans 550,000 to 600,000 distinct CDR3 sequences, approximately 12% being singletons. This clonotype appeared a few times. The CDR3 totals 15 residues. With 4 bases clipped from V and 6 bases from J, the junction kept 8 bases outside the gene matches. The germline CDR1 and CDR2 sequences are SGHDN and FVKESK. This clonotype was sampled from a man aged 45 to 65 who received an inactivated influenza vaccine. The sample in question was PBMCs from blood, obtained on the day of vaccination. V and J are TRBV14 and TRBJ2-1; 8 bases map to TRBD1. CDR3 region: CASSLRQGPPNEQFF. The CDR3 bases are TGTGCCAGCAGCCTTCGACAGGGGCCCCCCAATGAGCAGTTCTTC. Combining the CDR3 with reference TRBV14 and TRBJ2-1 gives the whole variable domain EAGVTQFPSHSVIEKGQTVTLRCDPISGHDNLYWYRRVMGKEIKFLLHFVKESKQDESGMPNNRFLAERTGGTYSTLKVQPAELEDSGVYFCASSLRQGPPNEQFFGPGTRLTVL.